Here is one TCR beta chain with its context. Its cognate antigen is unknown. The CDR3 totals 13 residues. Germline V gene lookup returns CDR1 ENHRY and CDR2 SYGVKD. The record originates from a study of monozygotic twins with inflammatory bowel disease. Findings and limits, study-wide: T cell subtypes were not distinguishable in this analysis. The data did not back a single strong IBD-associated clonotype or signal. Researchers report that IBD patients shared fewer clonotypes with others than healthy twins, especially amid disease activity.

Each CDR3 protein gets one entry in TCRdb, which reprocessed the 5' RACE reads and gives no DNA. Its table lists about 380,000 distinct CDR3 sequences. Material for sequencing was blood. The sequence came from a human donor with ulcerative colitis or Crohn's disease, or a healthy co-twin of an affected twin (not recorded which). The V call is TRBV10-3, the J call TRBJ2-2; checking the TCRdb D call of TRBD1 is not possible without DNA. The CDR3 loop reads CAHRTGNTGELFF.